The clone carrying this T cell receptor (beta chain) was counted once. Its antigen is as yet unknown. This entry is derived from a study of cytomegalovirus exposure and HLA in healthy donors. Study in general: There were roughly 80 million unique TCRs (from HLA-typed donors) in an early data release.

Primers included in the PCR were 60 Vbeta and 13 Jbeta primers. Repertoires were generated with immunoSEQ multiplex PCR, while TCRdb's copy carries only in-frame clones and drops some. In the table there are about 120,000 clones, nearly 80% of which are singletons. Germline CDR1 is SQVTM and CDR2 is ANQGSEA. With 4 bases removed from V and 0 bases from J, the gap between germline ends came to 12 bases. The CDR3 totals 14 residues. Overall study findings and caveats: Presence/absence comparisons presumed near-even sequencing depth among donors. Sequencing likely produced, as an artifact, a cluster of highly shared sequence variants.

The sequenced material came from PBMCs. V usage is TRBV29-1 and J usage is TRBJ1-2; D unclear. The sequence derives from a woman aged 30 to 39 in good health and CMV-seropositive. CDR3 region: CSVATDRTNYGYTF. Here the CDR3 DNA reads TGCAGCGTTGCAACAGACCGGACTAACTATGGCTACACCTTC. Using reference TRBV29-1 and TRBJ1-2 for the parts outside the CDR3, the full variable domain is SAVISQKPSRDICQRGTSLTIQCQVDSQVTMMFWYRQQPGQSLTLIATANQGSEATYESGFVIDKFPISRPNLTFSTLTVSNMSPEDSSIYLCSVATDRTNYGYTFGSGTRLTVV.